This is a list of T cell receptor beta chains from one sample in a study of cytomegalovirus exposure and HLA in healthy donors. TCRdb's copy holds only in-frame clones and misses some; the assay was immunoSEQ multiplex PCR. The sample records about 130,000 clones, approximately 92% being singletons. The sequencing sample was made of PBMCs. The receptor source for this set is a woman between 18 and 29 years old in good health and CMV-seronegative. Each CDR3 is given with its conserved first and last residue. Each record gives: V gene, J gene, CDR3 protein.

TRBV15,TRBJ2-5,CATSRRGGETQYF
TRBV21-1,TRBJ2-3,CASIGGGLSTDTQYF
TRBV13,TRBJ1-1,CATKGRGMNTEAFF
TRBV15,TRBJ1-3,CATISYSGNTIYF
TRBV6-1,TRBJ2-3,CASRGSGTDTQYF
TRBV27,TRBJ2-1,CASSFVSGNEQFF
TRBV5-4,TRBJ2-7,CASSLYSSSYEQYF
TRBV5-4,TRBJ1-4,CASSRTGSNEKLFF
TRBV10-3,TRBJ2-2,CAISSDIGGGSGELFF
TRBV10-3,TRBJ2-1,CAISGGLAFGEQFF
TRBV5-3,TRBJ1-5,CARSFRTAQVQPQHF
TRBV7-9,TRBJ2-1,CASSSGTSSVNEQFF
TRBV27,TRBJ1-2,CASSPLAGGYTF
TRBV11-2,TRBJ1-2,CASSRDRGGGYTF
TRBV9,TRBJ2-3,CASSVVVRDTQYF
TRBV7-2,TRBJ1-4,CASSLGPPGEKLFF
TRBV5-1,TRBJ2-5,CASSLDRETQYF
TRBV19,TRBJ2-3,CASSIWGPSTDTQYF
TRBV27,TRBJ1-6,CASSSLKGGYNSPLHF
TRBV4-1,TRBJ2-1,CASSQERFSTREQFF
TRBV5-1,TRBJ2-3,CASNRGGAPDTQYF
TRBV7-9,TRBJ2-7,CASSAKTGYEQYF
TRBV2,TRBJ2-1,CASSEGVGLAGGRVPNEQFF
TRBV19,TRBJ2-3,CASSMGHPDTQYF
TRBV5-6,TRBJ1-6,CASSFRLSPLHF
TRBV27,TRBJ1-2,CASRGKVTALYGYTF
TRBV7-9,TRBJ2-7,CASGTPTTWDRSSYEQYF
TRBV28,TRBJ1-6,CATLGLRRGTPLHF
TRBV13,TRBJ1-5,CASSQGQPQHF
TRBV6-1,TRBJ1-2,CASSDDQGMGYTF
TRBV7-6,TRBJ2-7,CASSFEQGSEQYF
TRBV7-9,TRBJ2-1,CASSTRLAGSSSSYNEQFF
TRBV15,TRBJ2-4,CATSSTGRGENIQYF
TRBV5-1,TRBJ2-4,CASSLEFLAGRGNIQYF
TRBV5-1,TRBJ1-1,CASSLGDRLNTEAFF
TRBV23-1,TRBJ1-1,CASGRASVTEAFF
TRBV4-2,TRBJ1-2,CASNEYRGPYGYTF
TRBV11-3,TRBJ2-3,CASSYRGRDTQYF
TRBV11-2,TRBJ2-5,CASRTPGTAYQETQYF
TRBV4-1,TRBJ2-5,CASSQDQGRETQYF
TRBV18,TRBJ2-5,CASSPRASGGSETQYF
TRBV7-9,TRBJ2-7,CASSLAGHAGEQYF
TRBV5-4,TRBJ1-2,CASSVDRGHYGYTF
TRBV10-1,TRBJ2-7,CASSLASYWAGPYEQYF
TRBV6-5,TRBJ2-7,CASRLQGSYEQYF
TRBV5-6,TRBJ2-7,CASSLGTGGEQYF
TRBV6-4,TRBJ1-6,CASSDSTGGNSPLHF
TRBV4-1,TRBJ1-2,CASSQELRDRWMGGYTF
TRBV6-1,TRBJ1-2,CASSESLSEWRGYTF
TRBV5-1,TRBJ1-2,CASSLEGAFGYTF
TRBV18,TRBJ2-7,CASSPPSSYEQYF
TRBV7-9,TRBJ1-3,CATSRGGNTIYF
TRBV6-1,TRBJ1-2,CASSEQGVWGYTF
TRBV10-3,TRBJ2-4,CAISESRSPGQRLAKNIQYF